This T cell receptor beta chain emerged from a study of T cell responses to AZD1222 COVID-19 vaccine. Notes on this clone: What it recognizes is unknown.

This CDR3 region has 15 residues. Germline trimming cut 5 bases from V and 5 bases from J; bases unmatched to any gene: 9. Germline CDR1 SGHTA, CDR2 FQGTGA. The study's findings and limits: The number of AZD1222 recipients seropositive at baseline was only 6 or 7.

TCRdb's copy holds only in-frame clones and misses some; the assay was immunoSEQ multiplex PCR. Found here are more than 90,000 clones, around 83% of them singletons; the top ten hold roughly 15%. The chain recombines TRBV7-3 with TRBJ2-7; 10 bases are a match to TRBD2. Sequenced here: peripheral blood, sampled 28 days after the second AZD1222 dose. The TCR was taken from an adult who received the AZD1222 COVID-19 vaccine. The CDR3, as DNA: TGTGCCAGCAGCGCCTTAGCGGGGGGCAGCGACGAGCAGTACTTC. Residues: CASSALAGGSDEQYF.